This passage covers 8 T cell receptor beta chains from one sample sequenced in a study of T cell repertoires in cytomegalovirus infection. TCRdb itself ran the reads through MiXCR, one entry per CDR3 protein. This table holds fewer than 850,000 distinct CDR3 sequences, about 28% found once. No antigen is known for these receptors. The specimen was cultured CD8+ T cells from PBMCs, collected from culture after CMV antigen stimulation. These receptor sequences come from a human donor in good health (CMV status not recorded). Some clones in this sample may be carry-over from other donors' samples.

This clonotype was counted a few times. V gene TRBV6-1 combines with J gene TRBJ2-1; D perhaps matches TRBD2 (7 bases). With 6 bases removed from V and 0 bases from J, the gap between germline ends came to 21 bases. CDR1 is MNHNS and CDR2 is SASEGT in the germline V gene. This CDR3 is 18 amino acids long. CDR3 in DNA: TGTGCCAGCAGGGGGGATTTGGGGGGGCCAAGCTCCTACAATGAGCAGTTCTTC. Translation gives CASRGDLGGPSSYNEQFF.

The V and J genes are TRBV27 and TRBJ1-2, with D perhaps TRBD1 (5 bases). Germline V gene data show CDR1 as MNHEY and CDR2 as SMNVEV (reference sequence). CDR3 length: 14 amino acids. V was pared by 2 bases and J by 6 bases, with 13 bases between. The CDR3 DNA is TGTGCCAGCAGTTTAGGGGCCTCAGGGAATGGCTACACCTTC. Its translation: CASSLGASGNGYTF.

This clonotype was picked up a small number of times. The chain couples TRBV3-1 to TRBJ1-2; possibly TRBD1 for D (5 bases). This CDR3 contains 16 residues. The germline CDR1 and CDR2 sequences are LGHDT and YNNKEL (reference sequence). V was cut by 2 bases and J by 4 bases, with 17 bases left in between. CDR3 protein: CASSQTATEVLYGYTF. The CDR3 DNA reads TGTGCCAGCAGCCAAACGGCGACAGAGGTCCTCTATGGCTACACCTTC.

The chain employs TRBV20-1 and TRBJ1-2; 8 positions agree with TRBD1. CDR1 DFQATT and CDR2 SNEGSKA come from the germline V gene (reference sequence). Trimming at V came to 5 bases and at J to 2 bases, leaving 4 bases not matched to a gene. The CDR3 spans 13 residues. Written as DNA, the CDR3 is TGCAGTGCTCCGGACAGGGCAAACTATGGCTACACCTTC. It codes for CSAPDRANYGYTF.

The chain carries TRBV28 and TRBJ2-1; D not resolved. The CDR3 is made up of 15 amino acids. Germline V gene data show CDR1 as MDHEN and CDR2 as SYDVKM. V gave up 2 bases and J gave up 0 bases, with 8 bases separating them. In DNA, the CDR3 is TGTGCCAGCAGTTTACCCCGGAGCTCCTACAATGAGCAGTTCTTC. It encodes CASSLPRSSYNEQFF.

The chain couples TRBV20-1 to TRBJ2-1, with no clear D. V lost 0 bases, J lost 11 bases, and 8 bases lay in between. The CDR3 spans 11 residues. Germline assignment: CDR1 DFQATT and CDR2 SNEGSKA (reference sequence). The CDR3 region has the DNA TGCAGTGCTAGAGATGGGCGGCAGCAGTTCTTC. Translated, it gives CSARDGRQQFF.

This clonotype was detected a few times. The V gene is TRBV12-3 or TRBV12-4, the J gene TRBJ2-1; 10 positions agree with TRBD2. Trimming cost V 5 bases and J 4 bases; bases outside gene matches: 5. There are 15 residues in the CDR3. The CDR3, as DNA: TGTGCCAGCAGTGAAACTAGCGGGGTTTACAATGAGCAGTTCTTC. As protein: CASSETSGVYNEQFF.

This chain links TRBV7-9 with TRBJ2-2, with 9 bases identical to TRBD1. J was trimmed by 3 bases and V by 5 bases; bases with no gene match: 10. CDR3 length equals 17 residues. CDR1 is SEHNR, CDR2 FQNEAQ, per germline (reference sequence). CDR3 protein: CASSHPKQGADTGELFF. The CDR3 DNA follows: TGTGCCAGCAGCCACCCAAAACAGGGGGCTGACACCGGGGAGCTGTTTTTT.